Following are 8 T cell receptor beta chains from one sample sequenced in a study of CD8+ T cells in alopecia areata. As to treatment: oral pan-JAK inhibitor, 5-10 mg twice daily. Following RNA extraction, reverse transcription yielded cDNA that acted as the sequencing template. Assay: immunoSEQ multiplex PCR; the TCRdb copy retains only in-frame clones and omits some. The data contain 120,000 to 150,000 clones, 82% of them seen just once; the ten biggest clones take up more than 20%. The sample here was CD8+ T cells sorted from blood, taken at week 4, from a patient treated with tofacitinib. These TCRs come from a human donor with alopecia areata.

This clone was picked up a small number of times. This rearrangement joins TRBV29-1 to TRBJ2-3, with D possibly matching TRBD1 (6 bases). The germline V gene encodes CDR1 SQVTM and CDR2 ANQGSEA. V gave up 5 bases and J gave up 2 bases, with 20 bases separating them. The CDR3 is 16 residues long. The CDR3 sequence: CSVPLGQSANTDTQYF. In DNA form, the CDR3 reads TGCAGCGTTCCCTTAGGACAGTCGGCAAACACAGATACGCAGTATTTT.

Only a few counts were recorded for this clone. This chain connects TRBV4-3 to TRBJ2-1; 8 positions match TRBD1. The CDR3 has 16 residues. The V segment lost 6 bases and the J segment 2 bases; nucleotides outside the gene matches: 9. Germline-derived CDR1 and CDR2 are LGHNA and YSLEER. The CDR3 sequence is CASRRTGQAAYNEQFF. In DNA form, the CDR3 reads TGCGCCAGCAGGCGTACGGGACAGGCAGCCTACAATGAGCAGTTCTTC.

The chain employs TRBV2 and TRBJ2-1, with D perhaps being TRBD1 or TRBD2 (5 bases each). The germline V and J ends were trimmed by 9 bases and 2 bases, with 5 bases remaining between them. This CDR3 region has 11 residues. Per germline, CDR1 SNHLY and CDR2 FYNNEI. The CDR3 sequence: CARGAYNEQFF. CDR3 sequence (DNA): TGTGCCAGGGGGGCCTACAATGAGCAGTTCTTC.

This clone was seen more than once but under ten times. The rearrangement joins TRBV7-9 to TRBJ1-2; D is uncertain. The CDR3 loop spans 16 amino acids. From germline, CDR1 is SEHNR and CDR2 FQNEAQ (reference sequence). V was shortened by 7 bases and J by 0 bases, with 18 bases between the two germline ends. CDR3 DNA sequence: TGTGCCAGCACCGGTATAGGGAAATCTCCTAACTATGGCTACACCTTC. This translates into CASTGIGKSPNYGYTF.

The J gene is TRBJ2-5, the V gene TRBV5-1; TRBD2 matches at 8 bases. V lost 0 bases to trimming and J lost 5 bases; unmatched junction nucleotides: 18. Germline V CDR1 and CDR2: SGHRS, YFSETQ. This CDR3 has 19 residues. The CDR3 is CASSLDPLGSAGEMETQYF. The CDR3 DNA reads as TGCGCCAGCAGCTTGGACCCCCTGGGTTCAGCGGGGGAAATGGAGACCCAGTACTTC.

J is TRBJ2-3 and V is TRBV5-1; 13 bases map to TRBD2. V was clipped by 4 bases and J by 4 bases; unmatched bases: 3. The CDR3 consists of 15 residues. CDR1 is SGHRS and CDR2 is YFSETQ in the germline V gene. The CDR3 here is CASSPGLAGADTQYF. DNA for the CDR3: TGCGCCAGCAGCCCAGGACTAGCGGGGGCAGATACGCAGTATTTT. The full variable domain, its missing parts supplied by reference TRBV5-1 and TRBJ2-3, is KAGVTQTPRYLIKTRGQQVTLSCSPISGHRSVSWYQQTPGQGLQFLFEYFSETQRNKGNFPGRFSGRQFSNSRSEMNVSTLELGDSALYLCASSPGLAGADTQYFGPGTRLTVL.

This chain uses TRBV5-4 with TRBJ2-6, with unresolved D. Trimming cost V 1 base and J 2 bases, with 10 bases left between them. The V gene's germline CDR1 is SGHNT and CDR2 YYREEE (reference sequence). This CDR3 region has 16 residues. The CDR3 sequence: CASSLWGATGANVLTF. CDR3 sequence (DNA): TGTGCCAGCAGCTTGTGGGGTGCGACTGGGGCCAACGTCCTGACTTTC.

V and J are TRBV7-9 and TRBJ1-1; 7 bases are shared with TRBD1. CDR3 length equals 15 residues. With 4 bases clipped from V and 0 bases from J, the junction kept 5 bases outside the gene matches. Germline-derived CDR1 and CDR2 are SEHNR and FQNEAQ (reference sequence). The CDR3 nucleotides are TGTGCCAGCAGCTCCCCGACAGGGCTGAACACTGAAGCTTTCTTT. Amino acid sequence: CASSSPTGLNTEAFF.